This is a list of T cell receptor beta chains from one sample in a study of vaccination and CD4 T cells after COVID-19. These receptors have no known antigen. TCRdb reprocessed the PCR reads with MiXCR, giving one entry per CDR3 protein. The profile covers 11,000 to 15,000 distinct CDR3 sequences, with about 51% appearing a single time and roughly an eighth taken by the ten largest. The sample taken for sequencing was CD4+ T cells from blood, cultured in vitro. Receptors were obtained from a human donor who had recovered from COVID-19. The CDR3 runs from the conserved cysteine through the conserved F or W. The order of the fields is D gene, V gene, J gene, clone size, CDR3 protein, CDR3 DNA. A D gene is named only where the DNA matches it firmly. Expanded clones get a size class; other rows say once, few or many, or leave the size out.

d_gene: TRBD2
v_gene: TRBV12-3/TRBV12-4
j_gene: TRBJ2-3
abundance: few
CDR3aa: CASSPRLAGHTDTQYF
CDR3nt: TGTGCCAGCAGTCCCCGACTAGCGGGACACACAGATACGCAGTATTTT

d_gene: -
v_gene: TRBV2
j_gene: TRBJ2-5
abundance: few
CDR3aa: CASSAVYINWETQYF
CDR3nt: TGTGCCAGCAGCGCAGTTTATATAAATTGGGAGACCCAGTACTTC

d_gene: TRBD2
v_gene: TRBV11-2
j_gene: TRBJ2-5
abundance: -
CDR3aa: CASSLALSGRGAETQYF
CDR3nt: TGTGCCAGCAGCTTAGCCCTTAGCGGGCGGGGGGCCGAGACCCAGTACTTC

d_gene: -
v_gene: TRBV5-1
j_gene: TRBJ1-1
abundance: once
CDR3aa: CASSLVGVETEAFF
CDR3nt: TGCGCCAGCAGCTTGGTCGGGGTGGAAACTGAAGCTTTCTTT

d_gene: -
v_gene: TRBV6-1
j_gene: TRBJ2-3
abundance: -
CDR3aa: CASSDRWSADTQYF
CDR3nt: TGTGCCAGCAGTGACCGATGGAGCGCAGATACGCAGTATTTT

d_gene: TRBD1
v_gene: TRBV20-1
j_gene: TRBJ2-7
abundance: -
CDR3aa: CSAESQRDSSYEQYF
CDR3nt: TGCAGTGCTGAGAGCCAGAGGGACAGCTCCTACGAGCAGTACTTC

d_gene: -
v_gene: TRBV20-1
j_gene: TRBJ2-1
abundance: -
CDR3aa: CSASGNSYNEQFF
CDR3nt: TGCAGTGCTAGCGGGAACTCCTACAATGAGCAGTTCTTC

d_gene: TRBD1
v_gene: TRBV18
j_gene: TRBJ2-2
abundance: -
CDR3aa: CASSPRDRGKIGELFF
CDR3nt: TGTGCCAGCTCACCCCGGGACAGGGGAAAAATCGGGGAGCTGTTTTTT

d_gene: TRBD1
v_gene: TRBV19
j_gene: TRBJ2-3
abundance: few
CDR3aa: CASTTSRDRGSTDTQYF
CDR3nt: TGTGCCAGTACCACGTCCCGGGACAGGGGTAGCACAGATACGCAGTATTTT

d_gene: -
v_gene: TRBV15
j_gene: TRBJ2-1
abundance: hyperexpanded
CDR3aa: CATSLELRLNEQFF
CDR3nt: TGTGCCACCAGCTTGGAGCTTCGGCTTAATGAGCAGTTCTTC

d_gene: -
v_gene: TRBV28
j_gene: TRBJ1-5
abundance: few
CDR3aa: CASSLIGQPQHF
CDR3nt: TGTGCCAGCAGTTTAATCGGTCAGCCCCAGCATTTT

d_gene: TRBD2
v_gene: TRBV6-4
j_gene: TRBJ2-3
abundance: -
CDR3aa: CASSDSATSGTDTQYF
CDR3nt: TGTGCCAGCAGTGACTCAGCGACTAGCGGGACAGATACGCAGTATTTT

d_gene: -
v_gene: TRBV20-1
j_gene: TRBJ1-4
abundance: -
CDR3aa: CSARDLGAKLFF
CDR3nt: TGCAGTGCTAGAGATCTGGGTGCGAAACTGTTTTTT

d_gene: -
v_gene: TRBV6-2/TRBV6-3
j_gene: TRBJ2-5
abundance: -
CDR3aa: CASSYRWREETQYF
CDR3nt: TGTGCCAGCAGTTATCGGTGGCGAGAAGAGACCCAGTACTTC

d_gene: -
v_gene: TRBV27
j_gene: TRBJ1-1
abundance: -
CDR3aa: CASQFYPNTEAFF
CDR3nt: TGTGCCAGTCAGTTCTACCCGAACACTGAAGCTTTCTTT

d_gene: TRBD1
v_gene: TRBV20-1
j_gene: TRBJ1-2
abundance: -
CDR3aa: CSAALPTGFYGYTF
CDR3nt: TGCAGTGCTGCGCTCCCGACAGGGTTTTATGGCTACACCTTC

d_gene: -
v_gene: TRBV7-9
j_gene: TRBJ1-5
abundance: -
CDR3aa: CASSLGIGQPQHF
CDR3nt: TGTGCCAGCAGCTTAGGGATAGGTCAGCCCCAGCATTTT

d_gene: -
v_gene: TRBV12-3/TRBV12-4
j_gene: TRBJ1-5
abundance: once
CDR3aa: CASRDTGNGQPQHF
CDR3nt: TGTGCCAGCAGGGACACAGGGAATGGTCAGCCCCAGCATTTT

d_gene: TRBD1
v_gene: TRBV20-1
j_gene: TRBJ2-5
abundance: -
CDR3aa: CSARDPRTGGEETQYF
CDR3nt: TGCAGTGCTAGAGATCCCCGGACAGGGGGCGAGGAGACCCAGTACTTC

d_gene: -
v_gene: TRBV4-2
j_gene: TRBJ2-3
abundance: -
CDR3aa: CASSQGRDTDTQYF
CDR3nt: TGTGCCAGCAGCCAAGGACGTGACACAGATACGCAGTATTTT

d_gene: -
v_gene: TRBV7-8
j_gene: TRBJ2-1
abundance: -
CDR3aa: CASSPRARGASYNEQFF
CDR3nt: TGTGCCAGCAGCCCCCGGGCCAGGGGTGCCTCCTACAATGAGCAGTTCTTC

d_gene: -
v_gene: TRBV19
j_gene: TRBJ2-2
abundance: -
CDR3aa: CASRSTTGELFF
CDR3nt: TGTGCCAGTAGAAGCACCACCGGGGAGCTGTTTTTT

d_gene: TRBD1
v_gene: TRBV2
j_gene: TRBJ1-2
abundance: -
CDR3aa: CASSLTGGSNYGYTF
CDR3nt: TGTGCCAGCAGCCTCACAGGGGGCTCTAACTATGGCTACACCTTC

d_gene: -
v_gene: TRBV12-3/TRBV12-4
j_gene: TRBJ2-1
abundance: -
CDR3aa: CASSSRESYNEQFF
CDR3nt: TGTGCCAGCAGTTCGCGAGAGTCCTACAATGAGCAGTTCTTC

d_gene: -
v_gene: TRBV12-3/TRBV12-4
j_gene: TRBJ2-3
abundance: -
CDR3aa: CASTLSGSGTDTQYF
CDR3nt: TGTGCCAGCACTTTAAGCGGGTCGGGCACAGATACGCAGTATTTT

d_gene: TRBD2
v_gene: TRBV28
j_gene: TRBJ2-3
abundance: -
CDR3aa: CASSLSASGSSQRTQYF
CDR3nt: TGTGCCAGCAGTTTATCGGCTAGCGGGTCATCCCAGAGGACGCAGTATTTT

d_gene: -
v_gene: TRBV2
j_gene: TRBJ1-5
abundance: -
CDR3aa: CASSLGGVNQPQHF
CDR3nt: TGTGCCAGCAGCCTAGGGGGAGTAAATCAGCCCCAGCATTTT

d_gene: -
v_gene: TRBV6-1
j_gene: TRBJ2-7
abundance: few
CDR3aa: CASSDRIEQYF
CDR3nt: TGTGCCAGCAGTGACAGGATCGAGCAGTACTTC

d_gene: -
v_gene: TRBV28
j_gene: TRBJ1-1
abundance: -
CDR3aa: CASSLIGTEAFF
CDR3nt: TGTGCCAGCAGTTTGATAGGCACTGAAGCTTTCTTT

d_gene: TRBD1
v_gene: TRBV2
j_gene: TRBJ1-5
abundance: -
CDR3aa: CASSGDRRDQPQHF
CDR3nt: TGTGCCAGCAGTGGGGACAGACGGGATCAGCCCCAGCATTTT

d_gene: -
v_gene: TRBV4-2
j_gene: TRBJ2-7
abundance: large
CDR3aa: CASSQVTSEPGEQYF
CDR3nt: TGTGCCAGCAGCCAAGTAACTAGTGAACCTGGCGAGCAGTACTTC

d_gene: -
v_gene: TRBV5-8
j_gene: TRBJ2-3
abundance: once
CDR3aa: CASSLFVRTDTQYF
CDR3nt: TGTGCCAGCAGCTTGTTTGTTCGTACAGATACGCAGTATTTT

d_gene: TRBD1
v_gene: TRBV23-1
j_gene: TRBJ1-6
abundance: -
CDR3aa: CASSQSAGGSPLHF
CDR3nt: TGCGCCAGCAGTCAATCGGCAGGGGGTTCACCCCTCCACTTT

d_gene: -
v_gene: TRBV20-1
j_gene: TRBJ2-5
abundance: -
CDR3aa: CSASGGQLTQYF
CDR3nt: TGCAGTGCTAGCGGGGGGCAATTGACCCAGTACTTC

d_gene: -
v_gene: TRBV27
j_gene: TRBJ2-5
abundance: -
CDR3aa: CASRWGGPEQETQYF
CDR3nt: TGTGCCAGCAGATGGGGCGGGCCTGAGCAAGAGACCCAGTACTTC

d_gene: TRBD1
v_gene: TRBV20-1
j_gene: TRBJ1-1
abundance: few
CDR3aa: CSARTGAPEAFF
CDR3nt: TGCAGTGCTCGCACAGGGGCCCCGGAAGCTTTCTTT

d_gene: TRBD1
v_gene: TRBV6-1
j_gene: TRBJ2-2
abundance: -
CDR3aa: CASKGGASGELFF
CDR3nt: TGTGCCAGCAAAGGGGGCGCGTCCGGGGAGCTGTTTTTT

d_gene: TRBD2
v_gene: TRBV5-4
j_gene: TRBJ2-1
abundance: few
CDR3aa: CASSLDLAGGSNEQFF
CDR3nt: TGTGCCAGCAGCTTGGACCTAGCGGGAGGTTCCAATGAGCAGTTCTTC

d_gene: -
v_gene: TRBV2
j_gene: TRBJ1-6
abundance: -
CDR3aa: CASSTVSYNSPLHF
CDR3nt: TGTGCCAGCAGTACAGTCTCCTATAATTCACCCCTCCACTTT

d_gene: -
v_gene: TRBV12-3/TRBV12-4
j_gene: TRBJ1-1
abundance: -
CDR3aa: CASSLLGSKGAFF
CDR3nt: TGTGCCAGCAGTTTACTTGGGTCTAAGGGGGCTTTCTTT

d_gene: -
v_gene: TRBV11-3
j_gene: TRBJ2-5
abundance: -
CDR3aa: CASSFRGAQETQYF
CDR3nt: TGTGCCAGCAGCTTCCGCGGGGCTCAAGAGACCCAGTACTTC

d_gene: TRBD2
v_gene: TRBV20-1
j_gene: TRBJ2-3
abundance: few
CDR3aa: CSASGTSGLGEYF
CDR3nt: TGCAGTGCTAGTGGCACTAGCGGCTTGGGAGAGTATTTT

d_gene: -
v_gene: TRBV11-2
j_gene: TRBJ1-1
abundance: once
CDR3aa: CASSLDAQARGEAFF
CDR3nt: TGTGCCAGCAGCTTAGACGCACAGGCGAGAGGTGAAGCTTTCTTT